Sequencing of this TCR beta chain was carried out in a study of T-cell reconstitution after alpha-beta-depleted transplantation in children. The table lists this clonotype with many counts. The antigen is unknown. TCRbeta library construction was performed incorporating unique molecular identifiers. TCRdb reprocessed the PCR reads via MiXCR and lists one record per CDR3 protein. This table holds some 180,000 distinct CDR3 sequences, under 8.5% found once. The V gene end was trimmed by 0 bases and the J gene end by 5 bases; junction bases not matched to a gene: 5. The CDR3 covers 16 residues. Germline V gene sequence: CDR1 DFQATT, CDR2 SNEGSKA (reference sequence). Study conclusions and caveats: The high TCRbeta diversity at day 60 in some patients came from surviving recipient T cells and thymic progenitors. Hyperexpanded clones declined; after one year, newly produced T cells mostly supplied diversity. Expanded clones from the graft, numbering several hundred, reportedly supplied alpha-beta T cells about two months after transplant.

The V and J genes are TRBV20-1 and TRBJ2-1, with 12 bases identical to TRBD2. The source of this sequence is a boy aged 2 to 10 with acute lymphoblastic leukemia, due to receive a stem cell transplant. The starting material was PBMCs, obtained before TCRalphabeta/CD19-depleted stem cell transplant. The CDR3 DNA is TGCAGTGCTAGAGAAGGGACTAGCGGGTTGGACAATGAGCAGTTCTTC. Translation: CSAREGTSGLDNEQFF.